The 13 T cell receptor beta chains given below trace back to one sample, sequenced in a study of control samples from healthy donors and cancer patients (dated by TCRdb to the early 2020s). The library came from the immunoSEQ multiplex PCR assay. TCRdb stores this immuneACCESS table with in-frame sequences only. Part of the clones is absent; in the studies checked, under half of the shortfall reflects unresolved V genes, and no reason is known for the rest. This sample comprises 85,000 to 95,000 clones, approximately 93% of them detected only once. Approximately 1% of the sample is in the top ten clones. Source material: blood. The receptors were sampled from a woman under 40 in good health.

J is TRBJ2-7 and V is TRBV7-9; D might be TRBD2 (5 bases). CDR1 is SEHNR and CDR2 is FQNEAQ in the germline V gene (reference sequence). V was shortened by 4 bases and J by 1 base, with 14 bases between the two germline ends. The CDR3 extends over 15 amino acids. The CDR3 sequence: CASSSSGIRSYEQYF. DNA of the CDR3: TGTGCCAGCAGCTCATCCGGGATCAGATCCTACGAGCAGTACTTC.

As DNA, the CDR3 is TGTGCCAGCAGCTACCCCGGGACAGGGGGCCCCACGAAGCCCCAGCATTTT. The encoded protein is CASSYPGTGGPTKPQHF. The rearrangement links TRBV7-9 to TRBJ1-5; 12 bases agree with TRBD1. J lost 8 bases, V lost 4 bases, and 12 bases had no gene match. The CDR3 length is 17 residues. From germline, CDR1 is SEHNR and CDR2 FQNEAQ (reference sequence).

On this clone: Relative to the germline gene, one junction end is altered; a read error may explain this. The chain uses TRBV5-8 and TRBJ1-3; TRBD1 is a possible D gene (5 bases). Germline values: CDR1 SGHTS, CDR2 YDEGEE. The CDR3 runs 15 residues. The CDR3 spells CACSRDSSSGNTIYF. The CDR3 DNA reads TGTGCCTGCAGCCGGGACTCTAGCTCTGGAAACACCATATATTTT.

The chain carries TRBV5-4 and TRBJ1-6; TRBD1 is a possible D gene (5 bases). V gave up 4 bases and J gave up 9 bases, with 14 bases separating them. The length of the CDR3 is 14 residues. The germline gives CDR1 SGHNT, CDR2 YYREEE (reference sequence). DNA for the CDR3: TGTGCCAGCAGCGCGGACATGGGGTCTTCACCCCTCCACTTT. Protein product: CASSADMGSSPLHF.

The gene calls are TRBV27 and TRBJ1-5; possible D gene TRBD1, 5 bases. Per the germline V gene, CDR1 is MNHEY and CDR2 is SMNVEV (reference sequence). V lost 5 bases, J lost 1 base, and 15 bases lay in between. This CDR3 region has 16 residues. The CDR3 coding sequence is TGTGCCAGCAGTCATGCCAGGGATAGGAGCAATCAGCCCCAGCATTTT. This codes for CASSHARDRSNQPQHF.

About this clone: An end of the junction differs from the germline gene, which may be a read error. The J gene is TRBJ2-2, the V gene TRBV10-3; 7 nucleotides align to TRBD2. This CDR3 has 15 residues. The germline V gene has CDR1 ENHRY and CDR2 SYGVKD. Here the CDR3 DNA reads TGTGCCATCAGTCAGTCAGCGGGGTACACCGGGGAGCTGTTTTTT. Its translation is CAISQSAGYTGELFF.

About this clone: This CDR3 is also generated by other DNA sequences in the sample. J is TRBJ1-1 and V is TRBV12-3 or TRBV12-4; D is perhaps TRBD1 (5 bases). The germline V and J ends were trimmed by 3 bases and 4 bases, with 9 bases remaining between them. CDR3 length: 13 residues. CDR3 sequence (DNA): TGTGCCAGCAGTTTGGGGGGTGGCACTGAAGCTTTCTTT. As protein: CASSLGGGTEAFF.

This chain connects TRBV4-1 to TRBJ1-2; TRBD1 matches 7 bases. This CDR3 has 16 residues. Trimming cost V 0 bases and J 4 bases; bases outside gene matches: 8. CDR1 and CDR2 (germline): MGHRA, YSYEKL. CDR3 region: CASSQDLTGVRYGYTF. CDR3 sequence (DNA): TGCGCCAGCAGCCAAGATCTAACAGGGGTCCGCTATGGCTACACCTTC.

This sequence joins TRBV28 and TRBJ1-1; 10 nucleotides agree with TRBD1. The CDR3 has 14 residues. Germline V CDR1 and CDR2: MDHEN, SYDVKM. The trim removed 5 bases at V and 4 bases at J, leaving 4 bases unmatched. The CDR3 loop reads CASSRQGAVTEAFF. The CDR3 DNA is TGTGCCAGCAGTCGACAGGGGGCGGTCACTGAAGCTTTCTTT.

This clone was picked up one time. The chain employs TRBV7-2 and TRBJ1-5; TRBD1 matches at 11 bases. Germline assignment: CDR1 SGHTA and CDR2 FQGNSA. J was trimmed by 7 bases and V by 1 base; bases with no gene match: 3. This CDR3 is built from 15 residues. DNA of the CDR3: TGTGCCAGCAGCTTAGGGACAGGGGGCCAACAGCCCCAGCATTTT. Encoded protein: CASSLGTGGQQPQHF. The full variable domain, with the rest looked up from reference TRBV7-2 and TRBJ1-5, is GAGVSQSPSNKVTEKGKDVELRCDPISGHTALYWYRQSLGQGLEFLIYFQGNSAPDKSGLPSDRFSAERTGGSVSTLTIQRTQQEDSAVYLCASSLGTGGQQPQHFGDGTRLSIL.

The J gene is TRBJ1-6, the V gene TRBV5-3; maybe TRBD1 (6 bases). TRBV5-3 is placed among ORFs of uncertain function. With 3 bases removed from V and 3 bases from J, the gap between germline ends came to 16 bases. This CDR3 spans 17 amino acids. In DNA, the CDR3 is TGTGCCAGAAGCTGGACAGACCCCAAAAACTATAATTCACCCCTCCACTTT. Its translation is CARSWTDPKNYNSPLHF.

The gene calls are TRBV12-5 and TRBJ2-5, with 8 bases identical to TRBD2. The V and J ends lost 1 base and 3 bases, in that order; junction bases with no gene match: 1. From germline, CDR1 is LGHNT and CDR2 FRNRAP. The CDR3 is 14 residues long. CDR3 sequence: CASGLGAGEETQYF. The CDR3 bases are TGTGCTAGTGGTTTGGGAGCGGGGGAAGAGACCCAGTACTTC.

The CDR3 protein is CSVQGTLTGSKMNTEAFF. CDR3 nucleotides: TGCAGCGTCCAAGGGACCCTGACAGGGAGCAAAATGAACACTGAAGCTTTCTTT. V is TRBV29-1 and J is TRBJ1-1; 7 nucleotides agree with TRBD1. The CDR3 totals 18 residues. V lost 6 bases, J lost 0 bases, and 19 bases stayed unmatched. Germline CDR1 reads SQVTM; CDR2 reads ANQGSEA. The complete variable domain, with remaining parts taken from reference TRBV29-1 and TRBJ1-1, reads SAVISQKPSRDICQRGTSLTIQCQVDSQVTMMFWYRQQPGQSLTLIATANQGSEATYESGFVIDKFPISRPNLTFSTLTVSNMSPEDSSIYLCSVQGTLTGSKMNTEAFFGQGTRLTVV.